The present TCR beta chain was sequenced within a study of blood T cell repertoires in COVID-19. Study details: Samples taken during acute and convalescent COVID-19 were collected in the United States, Italy and Spain. PBMCs, B-cell-depleted T cells, or T cells were the source of the cDNA or gDNA that made up the material.

V lost 0 bases to trimming and J lost 2 bases, with 8 bases between them. Germline lookup yields CDR1 LGHDT and CDR2 YNNKEL (reference sequence). The CDR3 is made up of 15 amino acids. Original analysis: By means of reference gene primer amplification, nucleated cell counts were estimated. Some clones are missing from TCRdb's copy, which holds only in-frame ones; the method was immunoSEQ multiplex PCR. That table gives V, J and clone size, and the DNA gave D and trimming. The table has roughly 120,000 clones, approximately 81% seen once. The specimen sequenced was peripheral blood. This receptor was taken from a man aged 60-69 years with acute or convalescent COVID-19. V gene TRBV3-1 (or the pseudogene TRBV3-2) combines with J gene TRBJ2-4, with D possibly TRBD2 on 6 matching bases. DNA of the CDR3: TGTGCCAGCAGCCAAGATGGGGGGACCAAAAACATTCAGTACTTC. It codes for CASSQDGGTKNIQYF.